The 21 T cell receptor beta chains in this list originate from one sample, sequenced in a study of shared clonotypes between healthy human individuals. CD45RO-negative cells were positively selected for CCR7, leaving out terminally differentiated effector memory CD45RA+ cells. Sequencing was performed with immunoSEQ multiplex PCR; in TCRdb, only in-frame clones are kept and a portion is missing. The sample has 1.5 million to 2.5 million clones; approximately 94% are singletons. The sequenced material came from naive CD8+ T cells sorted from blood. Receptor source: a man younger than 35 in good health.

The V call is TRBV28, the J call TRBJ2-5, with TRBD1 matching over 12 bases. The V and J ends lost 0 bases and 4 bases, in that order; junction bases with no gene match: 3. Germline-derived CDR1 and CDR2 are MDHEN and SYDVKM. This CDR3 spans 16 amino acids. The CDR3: CASSLWTGQGAETQYF. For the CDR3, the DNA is TGTGCCAGCAGTTTATGGACGGGACAGGGGGCAGAGACCCAGTACTTC.

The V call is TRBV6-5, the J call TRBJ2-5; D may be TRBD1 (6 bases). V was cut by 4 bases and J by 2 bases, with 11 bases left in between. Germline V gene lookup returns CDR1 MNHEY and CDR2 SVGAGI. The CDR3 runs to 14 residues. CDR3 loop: CASSFLGAQETQYF. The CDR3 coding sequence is TGTGCCAGCAGTTTCCTGGGGGCTCAAGAGACCCAGTACTTC.

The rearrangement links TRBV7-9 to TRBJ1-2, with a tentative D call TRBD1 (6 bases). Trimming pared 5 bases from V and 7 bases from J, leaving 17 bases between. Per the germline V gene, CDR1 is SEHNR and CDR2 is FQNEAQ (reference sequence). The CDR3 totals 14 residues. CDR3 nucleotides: TGTGCCAGCAGCCCCGAGGGGGTAATGGGTGGCTACACCTTC. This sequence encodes CASSPEGVMGGYTF. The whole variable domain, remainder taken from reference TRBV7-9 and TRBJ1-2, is DTGVSQNPRHKITKRGQNVTFRCDPISEHNRLYWYRQTLGQGPEFLTYFQNEAQLEKSRLLSDRFSAERPKGSFSTLEIQRTEQGDSAMYLCASSPEGVMGGYTFGSGTRLTVV.

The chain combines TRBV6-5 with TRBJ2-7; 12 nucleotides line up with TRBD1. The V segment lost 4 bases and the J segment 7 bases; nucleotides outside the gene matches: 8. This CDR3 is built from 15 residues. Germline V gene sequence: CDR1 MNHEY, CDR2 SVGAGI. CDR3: CASSLRDRGLGEQYF. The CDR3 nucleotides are TGTGCCAGCAGTTTACGGGACAGGGGGCTGGGGGAGCAGTACTTC.

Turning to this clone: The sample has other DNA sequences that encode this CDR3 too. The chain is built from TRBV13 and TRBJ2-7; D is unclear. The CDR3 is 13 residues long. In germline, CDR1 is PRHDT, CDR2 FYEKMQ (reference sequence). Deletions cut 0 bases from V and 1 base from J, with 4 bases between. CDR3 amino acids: CASSLGSSYEQYF. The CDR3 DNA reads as TGTGCCAGCAGCTTAGGTTCTTCCTACGAGCAGTACTTC.

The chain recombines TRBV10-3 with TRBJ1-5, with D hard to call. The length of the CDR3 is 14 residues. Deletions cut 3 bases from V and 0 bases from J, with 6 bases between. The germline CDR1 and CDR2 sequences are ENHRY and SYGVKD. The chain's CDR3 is CAISEGNSNQPQHF. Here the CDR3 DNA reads TGTGCCATCAGTGAAGGGAATAGCAATCAGCCCCAGCATTTT.

CDR3 bases: TGCGCCAGCAGCCAAGATTGGGACAGGGCCTCAGATACGCAGTATTTT. As protein: CASSQDWDRASDTQYF. The gene calls are TRBV4-1 and TRBJ2-3; 9 nucleotides agree with TRBD1. The CDR3 extends over 16 amino acids. The V and J ends lost 0 bases and 4 bases, in that order; junction bases with no gene match: 5. Germline assignment: CDR1 MGHRA and CDR2 YSYEKL.

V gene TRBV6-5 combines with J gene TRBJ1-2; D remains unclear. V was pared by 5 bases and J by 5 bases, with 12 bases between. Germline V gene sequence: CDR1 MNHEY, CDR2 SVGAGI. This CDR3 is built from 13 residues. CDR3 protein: CASSPWAGYGYTF. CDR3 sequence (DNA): TGTGCCAGCAGTCCGTGGGCGGGGTATGGCTACACCTTC.

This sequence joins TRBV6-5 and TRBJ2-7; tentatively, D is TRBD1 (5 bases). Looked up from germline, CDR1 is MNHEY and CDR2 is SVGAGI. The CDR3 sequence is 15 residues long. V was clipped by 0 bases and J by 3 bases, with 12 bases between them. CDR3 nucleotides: TGTGCCAGCAGTTACTCCGCAGGGATTTACTACGAGCAGTACTTC. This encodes CASSYSAGIYYEQYF.

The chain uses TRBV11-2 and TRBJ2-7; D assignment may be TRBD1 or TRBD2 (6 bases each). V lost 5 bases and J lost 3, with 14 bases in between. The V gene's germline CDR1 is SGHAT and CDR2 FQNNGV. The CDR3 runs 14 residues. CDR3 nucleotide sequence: TGTGCCAGCAGCATAGGGGGGTCCAGCTACGAGCAGTACTTC. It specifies CASSIGGSSYEQYF.

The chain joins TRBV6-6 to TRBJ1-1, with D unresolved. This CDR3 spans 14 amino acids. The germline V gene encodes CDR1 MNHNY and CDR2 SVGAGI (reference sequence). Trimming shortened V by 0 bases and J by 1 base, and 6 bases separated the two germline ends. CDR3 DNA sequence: TGTGCCAGCAGTTACTCGCACACGAACACTGAAGCTTTCTTT. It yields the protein CASSYSHTNTEAFF.

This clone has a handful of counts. CDR3 bases: TGTGCCAGCAGTCACAGGGGCATGAACACTGAAGCTTTCTTT. Its protein is CASSHRGMNTEAFF. J is TRBJ1-1 and V is TRBV5-4; TRBD1 matches 7 bases. Germline CDR1 is SGHNT and CDR2 is YYREEE (reference sequence). The J segment lost 0 bases and the V segment lost 5 bases, leaving 4 bases of the junction unmatched. This CDR3 contains 14 residues.

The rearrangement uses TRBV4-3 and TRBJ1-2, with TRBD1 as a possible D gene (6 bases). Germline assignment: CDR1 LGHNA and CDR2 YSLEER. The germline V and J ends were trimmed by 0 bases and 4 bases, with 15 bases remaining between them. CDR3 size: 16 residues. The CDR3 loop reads CASSQDPAGVSYGYTF. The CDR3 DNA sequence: TGCGCCAGCAGCCAAGATCCCGCAGGGGTATCCTATGGCTACACCTTC.

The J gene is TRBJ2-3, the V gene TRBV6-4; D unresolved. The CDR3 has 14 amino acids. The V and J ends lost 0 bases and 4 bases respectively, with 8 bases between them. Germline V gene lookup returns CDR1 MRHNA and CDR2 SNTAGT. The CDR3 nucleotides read TGTGCCAGCAGTGACTCAGGTGGGGCAGATACGCAGTATTTT. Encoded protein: CASSDSGGADTQYF.

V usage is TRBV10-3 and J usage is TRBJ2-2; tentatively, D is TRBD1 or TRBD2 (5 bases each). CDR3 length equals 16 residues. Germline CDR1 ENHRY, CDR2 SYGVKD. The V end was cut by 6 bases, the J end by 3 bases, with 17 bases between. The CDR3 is CAISPGPPAHTGELFF. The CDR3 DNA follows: TGTGCCATCAGCCCGGGGCCCCCCGCGCACACCGGGGAGCTGTTTTTT.

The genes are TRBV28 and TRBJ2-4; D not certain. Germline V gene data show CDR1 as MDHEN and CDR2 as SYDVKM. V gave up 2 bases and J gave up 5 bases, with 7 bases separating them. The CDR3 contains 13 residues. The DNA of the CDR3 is TGTGCCAGCAGTTTAGACAACGAAAACATTCAGTACTTC. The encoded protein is CASSLDNENIQYF.

The CDR3 DNA is TGTGCCAGCAGCCCCTCCGGCGGGGCCAGCTCCTACGAGCAGTACTTC. It is translated as CASSPSGGASSYEQYF. The genes are TRBV9 and TRBJ2-7; tentative D call: TRBD2 (6 bases). Trimming stripped 4 bases from V and 0 bases from J, with 17 bases between. Per germline, CDR1 SGDLS and CDR2 YYNGEE. The CDR3 has 16 residues.

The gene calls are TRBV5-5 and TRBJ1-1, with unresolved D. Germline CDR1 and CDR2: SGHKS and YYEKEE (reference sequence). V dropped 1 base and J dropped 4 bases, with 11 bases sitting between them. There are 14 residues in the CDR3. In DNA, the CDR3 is TGTGCCAGCAGCTTGCTCCCGTCTGGCACTGAAGCTTTCTTT. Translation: CASSLLPSGTEAFF.

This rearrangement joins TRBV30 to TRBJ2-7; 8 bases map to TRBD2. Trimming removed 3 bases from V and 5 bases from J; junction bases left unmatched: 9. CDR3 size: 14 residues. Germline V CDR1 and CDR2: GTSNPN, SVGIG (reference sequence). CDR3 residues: CAWRMREVFNEQYF. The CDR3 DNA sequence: TGTGCCTGGAGAATGCGGGAGGTCTTCAACGAGCAGTACTTC.

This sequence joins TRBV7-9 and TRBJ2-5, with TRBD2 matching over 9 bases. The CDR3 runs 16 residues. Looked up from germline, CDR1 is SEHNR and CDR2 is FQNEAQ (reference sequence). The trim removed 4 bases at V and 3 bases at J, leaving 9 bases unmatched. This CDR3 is CASSSQGGGEEETQYF. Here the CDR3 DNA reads TGTGCCAGCAGCTCCCAGGGCGGGGGGGAGGAAGAGACCCAGTACTTC.

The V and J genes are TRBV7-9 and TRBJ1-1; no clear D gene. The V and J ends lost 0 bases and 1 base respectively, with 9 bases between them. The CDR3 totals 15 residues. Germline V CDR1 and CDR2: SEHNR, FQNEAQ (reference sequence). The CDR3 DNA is TGTGCCAGCAGCTTAGCGATAGGCAGGAACACTGAAGCTTTCTTT. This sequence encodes CASSLAIGRNTEAFF.